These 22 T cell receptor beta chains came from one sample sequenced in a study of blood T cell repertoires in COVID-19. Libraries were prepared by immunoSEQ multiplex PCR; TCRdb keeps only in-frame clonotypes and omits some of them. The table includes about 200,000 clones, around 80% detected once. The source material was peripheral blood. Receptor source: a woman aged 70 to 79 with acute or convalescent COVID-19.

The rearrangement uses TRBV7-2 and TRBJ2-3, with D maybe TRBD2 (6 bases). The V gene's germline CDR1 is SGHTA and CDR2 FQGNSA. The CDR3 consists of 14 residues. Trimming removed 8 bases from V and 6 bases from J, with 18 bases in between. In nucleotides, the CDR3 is TGTGCCAGCGGGTCGGGGAGGCCCTCTGATACGCAGTATTTT. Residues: CASGSGRPSDTQYF.

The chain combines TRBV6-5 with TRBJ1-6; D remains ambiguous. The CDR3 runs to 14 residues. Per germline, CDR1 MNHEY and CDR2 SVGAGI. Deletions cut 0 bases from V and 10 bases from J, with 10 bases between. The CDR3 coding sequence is TGTGCCAGCAGTTACTCCGGGGTGGGATCACCCCTCCACTTT. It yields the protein CASSYSGVGSPLHF.

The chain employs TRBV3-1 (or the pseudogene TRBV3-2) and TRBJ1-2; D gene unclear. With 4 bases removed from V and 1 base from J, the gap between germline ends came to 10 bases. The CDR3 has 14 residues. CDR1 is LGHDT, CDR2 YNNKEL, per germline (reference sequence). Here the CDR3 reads CASSPKAGNYGYTF. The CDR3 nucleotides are TGTGCCAGCAGCCCCAAAGCCGGTAACTATGGCTACACCTTC.

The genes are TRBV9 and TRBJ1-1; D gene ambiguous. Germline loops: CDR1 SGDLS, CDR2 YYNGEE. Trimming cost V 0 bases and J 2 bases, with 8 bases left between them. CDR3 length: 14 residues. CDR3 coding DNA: TGTGCCAGCAGCGTAGGGCATTCAAACACTGAAGCTTTCTTT. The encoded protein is CASSVGHSNTEAFF.

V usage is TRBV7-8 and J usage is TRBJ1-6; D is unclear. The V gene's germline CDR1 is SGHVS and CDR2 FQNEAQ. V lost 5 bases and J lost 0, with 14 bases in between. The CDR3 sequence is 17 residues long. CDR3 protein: CASSPQQQFSYNSPLHF. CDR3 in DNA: TGTGCCAGCAGCCCCCAACAGCAGTTCTCCTATAATTCACCCCTCCACTTT.

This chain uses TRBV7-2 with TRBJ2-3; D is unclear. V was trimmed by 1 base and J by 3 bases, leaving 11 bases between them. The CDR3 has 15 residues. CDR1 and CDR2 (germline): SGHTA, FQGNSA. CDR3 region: CASSLGLLVTDTQYF. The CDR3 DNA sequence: TGTGCCAGCAGCTTAGGGCTTTTGGTTACAGATACGCAGTATTTT.

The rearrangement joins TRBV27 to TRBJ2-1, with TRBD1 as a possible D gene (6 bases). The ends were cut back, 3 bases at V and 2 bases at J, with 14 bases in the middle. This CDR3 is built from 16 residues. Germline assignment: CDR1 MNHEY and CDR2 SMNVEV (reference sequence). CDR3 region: CASSLSPQGTYNEQFF. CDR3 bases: TGTGCCAGCAGTTTGTCCCCACAGGGAACCTACAATGAGCAGTTCTTC.

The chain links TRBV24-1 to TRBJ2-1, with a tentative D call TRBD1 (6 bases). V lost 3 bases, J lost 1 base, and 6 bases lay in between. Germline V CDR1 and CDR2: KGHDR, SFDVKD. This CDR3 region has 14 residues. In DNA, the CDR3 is TGTGCCACCAGTGATCAGGGGTCCTACAATGAGCAGTTCTTC. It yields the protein CATSDQGSYNEQFF.

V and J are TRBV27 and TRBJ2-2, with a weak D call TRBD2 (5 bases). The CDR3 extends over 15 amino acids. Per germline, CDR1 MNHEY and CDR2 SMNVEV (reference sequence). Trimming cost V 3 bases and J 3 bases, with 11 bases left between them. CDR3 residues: CASSFRGPYTGELFF. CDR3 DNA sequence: TGTGCCAGCAGTTTTCGAGGGCCTTACACCGGGGAGCTGTTTTTT.

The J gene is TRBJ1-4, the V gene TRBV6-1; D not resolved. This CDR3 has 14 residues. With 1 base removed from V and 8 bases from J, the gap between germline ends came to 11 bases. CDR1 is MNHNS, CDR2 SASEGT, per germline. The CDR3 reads CASSEGGRSEKLFF. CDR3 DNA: TGTGCCAGCAGTGAAGGCGGGAGATCCGAAAAACTGTTTTTT.

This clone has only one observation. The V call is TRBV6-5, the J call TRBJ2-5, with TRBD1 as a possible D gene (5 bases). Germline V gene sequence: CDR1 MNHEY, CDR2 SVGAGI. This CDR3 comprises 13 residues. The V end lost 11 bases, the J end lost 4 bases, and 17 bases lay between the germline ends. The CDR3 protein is CAGKGAALETQYF. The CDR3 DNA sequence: TGTGCCGGCAAAGGGGCTGCCCTAGAGACCCAGTACTTC.

In nucleotides, the CDR3 is TGTGCCAGCAGCCTTCAGGGGTTCACAGATACGCAGTATTTT. Encoded protein: CASSLQGFTDTQYF. This sequence joins TRBV6-5 and TRBJ2-3; D possibly corresponds to TRBD1 (6 bases). Trimming pared 6 bases from V and 2 bases from J, leaving 12 bases between. This CDR3 has 14 amino acids. Germline loops: CDR1 MNHEY, CDR2 SVGAGI.

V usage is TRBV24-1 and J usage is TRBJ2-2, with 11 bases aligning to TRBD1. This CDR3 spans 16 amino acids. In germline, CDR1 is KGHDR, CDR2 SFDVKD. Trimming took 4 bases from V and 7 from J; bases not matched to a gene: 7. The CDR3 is CATSEFGQGANGELFF. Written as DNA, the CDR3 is TGTGCCACCAGTGAGTTCGGACAGGGGGCTAACGGGGAGCTGTTTTTT.

CDR3 nucleotide sequence: TGCGCCAGCAGCTGGACAGGGGCCAACACAGATACGCAGTATTTT. This translates into CASSWTGANTDTQYF. The rearrangement links TRBV5-1 to TRBJ2-3; 9 positions match TRBD1. The V gene's germline CDR1 is SGHRS and CDR2 YFSETQ. After removal of 3 bases from V and 2 bases from J, the junction contained 4 bases not matched to a gene. The CDR3 runs to 15 residues.

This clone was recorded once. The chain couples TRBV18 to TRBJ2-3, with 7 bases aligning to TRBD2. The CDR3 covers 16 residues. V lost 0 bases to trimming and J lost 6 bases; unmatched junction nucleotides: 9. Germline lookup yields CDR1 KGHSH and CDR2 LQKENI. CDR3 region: CASSPPKRGEWDTQYF. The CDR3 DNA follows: TGTGCCAGCTCACCACCAAAGCGGGGTGAATGGGATACGCAGTATTTT.

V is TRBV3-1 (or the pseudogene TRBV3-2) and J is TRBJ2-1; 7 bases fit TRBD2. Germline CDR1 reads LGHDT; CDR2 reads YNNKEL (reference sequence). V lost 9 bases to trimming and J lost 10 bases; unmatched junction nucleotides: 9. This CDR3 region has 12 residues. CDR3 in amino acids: CASTREAGEQFF. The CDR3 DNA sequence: TGTGCCAGTACCCGGGAGGCTGGGGAGCAGTTCTTC.

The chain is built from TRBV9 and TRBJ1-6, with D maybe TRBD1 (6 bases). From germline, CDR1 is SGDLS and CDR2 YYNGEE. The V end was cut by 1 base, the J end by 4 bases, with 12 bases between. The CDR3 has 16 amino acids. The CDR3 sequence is CASSVSGTQYNSPLHF. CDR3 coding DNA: TGTGCCAGCAGCGTAAGCGGGACACAATATAATTCACCCCTCCACTTT.

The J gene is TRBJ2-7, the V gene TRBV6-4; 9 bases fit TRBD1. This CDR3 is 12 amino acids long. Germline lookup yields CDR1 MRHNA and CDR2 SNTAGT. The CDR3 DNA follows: TGTGCCAGCAGTGACTTCCGCGACAGGGGGGACGTC. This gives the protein CASSDFRDRGDV.

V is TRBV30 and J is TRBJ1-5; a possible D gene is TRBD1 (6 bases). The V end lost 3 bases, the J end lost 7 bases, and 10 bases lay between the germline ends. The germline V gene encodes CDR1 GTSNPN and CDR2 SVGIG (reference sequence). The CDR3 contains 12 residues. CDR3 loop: CAWRGGRQPQHF. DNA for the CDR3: TGTGCCTGGAGGGGGGGGCGGCAGCCCCAGCATTTT. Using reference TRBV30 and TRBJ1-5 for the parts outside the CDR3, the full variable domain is SQTIHQWPATLVQPVGSPLSLECTVEGTSNPNLYWYRQAAGRGLQLLFYSVGIGQISSEVPQNLSASRPQDRQFILSSKKLLLSDSGFYLCAWRGGRQPQHFGDGTRLSIL.

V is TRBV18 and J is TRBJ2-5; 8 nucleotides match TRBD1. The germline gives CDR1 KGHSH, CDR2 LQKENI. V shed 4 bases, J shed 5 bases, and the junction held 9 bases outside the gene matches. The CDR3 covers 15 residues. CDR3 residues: CASSRGTGGKETQYF. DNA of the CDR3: TGTGCCAGCTCACGTGGGACAGGAGGGAAGGAGACCCAGTACTTC.

The chain's CDR3 is CAISDARGSEKLFF. The CDR3 coding sequence is TGTGCCATCAGTGATGCCCGGGGAAGTGAAAAACTGTTTTTT. The chain has TRBV10-3 and TRBJ1-4; no definite D call. V was clipped by 3 bases and J by 7 bases, with 12 bases between them. The CDR3 totals 14 residues. In germline, CDR1 is ENHRY, CDR2 SYGVKD.

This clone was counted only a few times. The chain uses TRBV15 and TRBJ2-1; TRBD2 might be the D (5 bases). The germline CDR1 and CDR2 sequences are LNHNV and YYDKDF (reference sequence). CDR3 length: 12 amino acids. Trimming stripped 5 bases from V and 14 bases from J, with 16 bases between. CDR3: CATSSLRGIEFF. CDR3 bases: TGTGCCACCAGCTCTCTAAGAGGGATTGAGTTCTTC.